This T cell receptor (beta chain) was profiled in a study of OX40 agonist ivuxolimab in advanced cancers. V gave up 0 bases and J gave up 7 bases, with 3 bases separating them. The germline gives CDR1 SEHNR, CDR2 FQNEAQ (reference sequence). The CDR3 covers 11 residues. This clone has only a few counts. Sequencing was performed with immunoSEQ multiplex PCR; in TCRdb, only in-frame clones are kept and a portion is missing. Here the sample spans about 100,000 clones, 75% to 95% being singletons. The chain combines TRBV7-9 with TRBJ1-2; D is uncertain. The sequence was obtained from an adult with an advanced solid tumor such as melanoma, head and neck, liver or kidney cancer. The source material was CD4+ or CD8+ T cells sorted from blood, sampled in a trial of the OX40 agonist ivuxolimab. Written as DNA, the CDR3 is TGTGCCAGCAGCTTAGCGGGTGGCTACACCTTC. Translation gives CASSLAGGYTF.